This section outlines one T cell receptor (beta chain) sequence together with its context. What it binds is not known. Trimming took 10 bases from V and 2 from J, leaving 18 bases between them. The CDR3 is 14 residues long. The germline CDR1 and CDR2 sequences are MNHEY and SMNVEV (reference sequence). The data originate from a study of T cell repertoires in cytomegalovirus infection. Study overall: Selection of CMV epitopes for the study included recently identified HLA-C-restricted and well-studied HLA-B-restricted ones. Matching HLA type, along with CMV infection, was indicated by public TCR beta signatures. Study observations and caveats: The cumulative frequency of public TCR beta families identified carriers of CMV plus the relevant HLA. The response measured ex vivo was dominated by TCR beta clonotypes (HLA-C-restricted and CMV-specific).

TCRdb re-called the reads with MiXCR, one entry per CDR3 protein. Of about 700,000 distinct CDR3 sequences in the sample, around a third were seen once. The V and J genes are TRBV27 and TRBJ2-7; weak D call: TRBD2 (6 bases). The material sequenced was cultured PBMCs, taken from culture after CMV antigen stimulation. The receptor's source is a human donor in good health (CMV status not recorded). Some clones in this sample may be carry-over from other donors' samples. The CDR3 sequence: CATRRVGFPYEQYF. The DNA of the CDR3 is TGTGCCACCAGGAGGGTAGGATTCCCCTACGAGCAGTACTTC.